The sample holds one count of the clone carrying this TCR beta chain. The sample is drawn from a study of blood T cell repertoires in COVID-19. Study summary: Sources were T cells, B-cell-depleted T cells, or PBMCs; the material itself was cDNA or gDNA.

Authors' processing steps: Amplification of reference gene primers provided the estimated nucleated cell counts. TCRdb's table, derived via immunoSEQ multiplex PCR, lists solely in-frame clones and lacks some. Clone size and V and J calls were adopted from that table, with D and trimming inferred from the DNA. This table has hundreds of thousands of clones, more than 65% appearing once. The origin of this receptor is a woman aged 40 to 50 with active or convalescent COVID-19. Sequenced sample: peripheral blood.

The CDR3 DNA is TGTGCCAGCAGAACGACTAGCGGGCAGACCCAGTACTTC. As protein: CASRTTSGQTQYF. The V and J genes are TRBV6-5 and TRBJ2-5, with TRBD2 matching over 10 bases. This CDR3 has 13 amino acids. The germline V gene encodes CDR1 MNHEY and CDR2 SVGAGI. J was trimmed by 6 bases and V by 6 bases; bases with no gene match: 4.